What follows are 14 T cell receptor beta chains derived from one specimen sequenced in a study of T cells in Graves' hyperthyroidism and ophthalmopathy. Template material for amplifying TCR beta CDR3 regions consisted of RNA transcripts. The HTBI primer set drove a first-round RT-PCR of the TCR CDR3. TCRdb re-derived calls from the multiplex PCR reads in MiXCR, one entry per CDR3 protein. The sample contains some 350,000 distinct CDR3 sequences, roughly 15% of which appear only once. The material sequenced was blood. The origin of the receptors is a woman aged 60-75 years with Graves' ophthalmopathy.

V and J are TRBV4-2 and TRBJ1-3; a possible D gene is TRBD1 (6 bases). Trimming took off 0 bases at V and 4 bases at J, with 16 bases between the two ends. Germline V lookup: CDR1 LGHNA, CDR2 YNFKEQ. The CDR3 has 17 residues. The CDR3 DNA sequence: TGTGCCAGCAGCCAAGATCGAGGGGGATGGGCGGGAAACACCATATATTTT. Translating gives CASSQDRGGWAGNTIYF.

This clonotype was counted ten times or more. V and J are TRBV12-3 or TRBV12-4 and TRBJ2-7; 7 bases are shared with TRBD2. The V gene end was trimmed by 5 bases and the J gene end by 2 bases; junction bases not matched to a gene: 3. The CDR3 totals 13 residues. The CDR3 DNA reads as TGTGCCAGCAGTGAGGGGACTACCTACGAGCAGTACTTC. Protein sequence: CASSEGTTYEQYF.

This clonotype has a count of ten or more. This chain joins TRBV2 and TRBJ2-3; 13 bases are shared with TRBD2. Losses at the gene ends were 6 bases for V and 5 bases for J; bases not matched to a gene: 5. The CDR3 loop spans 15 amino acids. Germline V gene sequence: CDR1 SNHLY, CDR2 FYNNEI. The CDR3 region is CASSGLAGVGDTQYF. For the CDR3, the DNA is TGTGCCAGCAGCGGACTAGCGGGAGTTGGAGATACGCAGTATTTT.

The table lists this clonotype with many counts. This CDR3 is CATSRGTAGVQFF. CDR3 in DNA: TGTGCCACCAGCAGGGGAACCGCGGGAGTGCAGTTCTTC. This chain links TRBV15 with TRBJ2-1; 7 bases match TRBD2. The CDR3 contains 13 residues. The junction had 8 bases not matched to a gene; V was cut back by 3 bases and J by 12 bases. Looked up from germline, CDR1 is LNHNV and CDR2 is YYDKDF (reference sequence). Supplemented by reference TRBV15 and TRBJ2-1, the full variable domain reads DAMVIQNPRYQVTQFGKPVTLSCSQTLNHNVMYWYQQKSSQAPKLLFHYYDKDFNNEADTPDNFQSRRPNTSFCFLDIRSPGLGDTAMYLCATSRGTAGVQFFGPGTRLTVL.

In DNA form, the CDR3 reads TGTGCCAGCAGTTTACTCACGCTAAGCGGGAGACTGGGCACCGGGGAGCTGTTTTTT. Its translation: CASSLLTLSGRLGTGELFF. This sequence joins TRBV28 and TRBJ2-2, with TRBD2 matching 8 bases. With 2 bases clipped from V and 4 bases from J, the junction kept 15 bases outside the gene matches. CDR1 is MDHEN, CDR2 SYDVKM, per germline. This CDR3 contains 19 residues.

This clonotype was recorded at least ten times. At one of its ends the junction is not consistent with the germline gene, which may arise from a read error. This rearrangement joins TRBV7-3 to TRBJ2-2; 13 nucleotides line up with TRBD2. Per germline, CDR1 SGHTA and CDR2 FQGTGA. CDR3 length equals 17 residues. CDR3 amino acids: CASSYGLAGARTGELFF. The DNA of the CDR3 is TGTGCCAGTAGCTACGGACTAGCGGGAGCTAGGACCGGGGAGCTGTTTTTT.

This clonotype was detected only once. CDR3 DNA sequence: TGTGCCAGCAGACGCGGGACCAGACGTAATTCACCCCTCCACTTT. The encoded protein is CASRRGTRRNSPLHF. The J gene is TRBJ1-6, the V gene TRBV12-3 or TRBV12-4; D may be TRBD1 (5 bases). This CDR3 comprises 15 residues. Between the trimmed V and J ends, which lost 6 bases and 6 bases, there was a span of 15 bases.

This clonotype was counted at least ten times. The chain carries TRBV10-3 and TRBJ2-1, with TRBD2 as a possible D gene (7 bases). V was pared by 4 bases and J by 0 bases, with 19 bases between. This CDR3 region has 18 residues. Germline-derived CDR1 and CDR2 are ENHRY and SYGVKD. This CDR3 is CAISVRGASLNSYNEQFF. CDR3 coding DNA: TGTGCCATCAGTGTTCGGGGGGCAAGTCTCAACTCCTACAATGAGCAGTTCTTC.

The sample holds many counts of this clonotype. In nucleotides, the CDR3 is TGCGCCAGCAGCTTGGAGGGACAGTTCATGAACACTGAAGCTTTCTTT. Encoded protein: CASSLEGQFMNTEAFF. The chain joins TRBV5-1 to TRBJ1-1, with 7 bases fitting TRBD1. The CDR3 covers 16 residues. The V gene end was trimmed by 0 bases and the J gene end by 0 bases; junction bases not matched to a gene: 5. The germline V gene has CDR1 SGHRS and CDR2 YFSETQ.

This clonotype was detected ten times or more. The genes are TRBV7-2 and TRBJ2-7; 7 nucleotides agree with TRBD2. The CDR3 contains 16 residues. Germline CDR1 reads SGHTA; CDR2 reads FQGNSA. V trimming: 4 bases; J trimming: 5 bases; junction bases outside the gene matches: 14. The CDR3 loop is CASSSGPPSGANEQYF. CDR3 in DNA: TGTGCCAGCAGCTCGGGACCACCTAGCGGAGCAAACGAGCAGTACTTC.

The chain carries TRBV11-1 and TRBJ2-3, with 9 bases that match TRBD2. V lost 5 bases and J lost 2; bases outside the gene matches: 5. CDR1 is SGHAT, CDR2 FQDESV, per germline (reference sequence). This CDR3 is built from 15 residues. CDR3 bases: TGTGCCAGCAGCCTTAGCGGGAGTACCACAGATACGCAGTATTTT. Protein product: CASSLSGSTTDTQYF. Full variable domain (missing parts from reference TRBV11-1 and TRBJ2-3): EAEVAQSPRYKITEKSQAVAFWCDPISGHATLYWYRQILGQGPELLVQFQDESVVDDSQLPKDRFSAERLKGVDSTLKIQPAELGDSAMYLCASSLSGSTTDTQYFGPGTRLTVL.

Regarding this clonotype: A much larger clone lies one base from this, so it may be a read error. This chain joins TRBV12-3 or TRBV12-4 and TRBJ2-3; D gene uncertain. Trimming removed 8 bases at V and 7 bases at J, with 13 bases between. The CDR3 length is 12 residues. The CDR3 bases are TGTGCCAGCGGCACTTCCAAGAATACGCAGTATTTT. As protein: CASGTSKNTQYF.

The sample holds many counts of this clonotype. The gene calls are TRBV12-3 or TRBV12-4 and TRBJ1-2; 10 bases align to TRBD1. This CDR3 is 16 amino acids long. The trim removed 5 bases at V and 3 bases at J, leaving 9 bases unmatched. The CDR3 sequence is CASSLGTGEGYYGYTF. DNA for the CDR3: TGTGCCAGCAGTCTAGGGACAGGGGAAGGGTACTATGGCTACACCTTC.

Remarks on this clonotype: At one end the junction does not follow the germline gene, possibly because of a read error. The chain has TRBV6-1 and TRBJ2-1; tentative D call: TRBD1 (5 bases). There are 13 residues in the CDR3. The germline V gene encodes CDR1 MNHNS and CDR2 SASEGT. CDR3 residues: CAGSRTPYNEQFF. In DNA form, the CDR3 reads TGTGCCGGCAGTCGGACACCCTACAATGAGCAGTTCTTC.